This entry features one TCR beta chain sequence. At one end the junction does not follow the germline gene, possibly because of a read error. Other nucleotide sequences in the sample specify the same CDR3. These data belong to a study of shared clonotypes between healthy human individuals. Terminally differentiated effector memory CD45RA+ cells were left out of the naive CD8 fraction, which was CD45RO-negative and positively selected for CCR7. Donors, without exception, were Caucasian adults residing in Nashville, Tennessee. The germline V gene encodes CDR1 MNHNS and CDR2 SASEGT. The CDR3 runs to 13 residues. Method: immunoSEQ multiplex PCR; TCRdb's copy keeps in-frame clones and lacks some. The table records about 700,000 clones, 90% to 95% of them present only once.

The clonotype originates from a man aged 25 to 40 in good health. Sequenced input: naive CD8+ T cells sorted from blood. V is TRBV6-1 and J is TRBJ2-2; D remains unclear. CDR3 DNA sequence: TGTGCCAGTATATCAGCGAATACCGGGGAGCTGTTTTTT. The encoded protein is CASISANTGELFF.